Sequencing of this TCR beta chain was carried out in a study of cytomegalovirus exposure and HLA in healthy donors. This CDR3 contains 13 residues. Germline V gene lookup returns CDR1 SGHTA and CDR2 FQGNSA. Trimming took off 5 bases at V and 2 bases at J, with 10 bases between the two ends. Points on this clone: Its antigen is still unknown.

Study-wide findings and caveats: A link between a missense DCLRE1C variant and TCR beta V- and J-gene trimming emerged from a later analysis.

The PCR contained 60 Vbeta and 13 Jbeta primers. Method: immunoSEQ multiplex PCR; TCRdb's copy keeps in-frame clones and lacks some. The sample includes some 130,000 clones. The chain carries TRBV7-2 and TRBJ2-7; D is undetermined. The TCR sequence derives from a woman aged 35 to 49 in good health and CMV-seropositive. The material sequenced was PBMCs. CDR3 in amino acids: CASSRSETYEQYF. As DNA, the CDR3 is TGTGCCAGCAGCCGCAGCGAAACCTACGAGCAGTACTTC.